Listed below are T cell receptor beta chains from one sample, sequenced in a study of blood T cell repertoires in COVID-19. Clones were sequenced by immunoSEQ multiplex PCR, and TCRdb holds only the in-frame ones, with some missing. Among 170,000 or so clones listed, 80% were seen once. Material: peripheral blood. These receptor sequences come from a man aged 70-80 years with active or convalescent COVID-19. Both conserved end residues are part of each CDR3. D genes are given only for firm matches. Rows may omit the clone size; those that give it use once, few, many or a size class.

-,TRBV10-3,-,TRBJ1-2,TGTGCCATCAGTGAGACAGGACCAAACTATGGCTACACCTTC,CAISETGPNYGYTF
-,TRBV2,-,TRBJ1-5,TGTGCCAGCAGTGAACCTAACGGCACAGGTCTAAGCAATCAGCCCCAGCATTTT,CASSEPNGTGLSNQPQHF
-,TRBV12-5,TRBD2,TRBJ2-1,TGTGCTAGTGGTTTGCACAGCGGGGGGGCGAATGAGCAGTTCTTC,CASGLHSGGANEQFF
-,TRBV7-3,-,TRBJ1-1,TGTGCCAGCAGCCCGCAACAGGGCGCCTCGGGAGAAGCTTTCTTT,CASSPQQGASGEAFF
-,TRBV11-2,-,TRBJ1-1,TGTGCCAGCAGCCCCTTGGCGCATCGGGACACTGAAGCTTTCTTT,CASSPLAHRDTEAFF
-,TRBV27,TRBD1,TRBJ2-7,TGTGCCAGTTGGACAGGACGCTACGAGCAGTACTTC,CASWTGRYEQYF
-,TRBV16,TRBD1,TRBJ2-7,TGTGCCAGCAGCCAATTGGGGGGCACAGGGGGCCATCCCTACGAGCAGTACTTC,CASSQLGGTGGHPYEQYF
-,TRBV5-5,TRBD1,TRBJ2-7,TGTGCCAGCAGCTTCCAGATAGGAGGTTCCAGGGGGCAATACGAGCAGTACTTC,CASSFQIGGSRGQYEQYF
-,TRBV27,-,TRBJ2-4,TGTGCCAGCAGTTTAAGGGGTACTACCAGAGTTCAGTACTTC,CASSLRGTTRVQYF
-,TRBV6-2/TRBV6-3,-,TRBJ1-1,TGTGCCAGCAGCCGCGGCAACACTGAAGCTTTCTTT,CASSRGNTEAFF
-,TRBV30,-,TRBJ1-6,TGTGCCTGGGGACGGGAATATAATTCACCCCTCCACTTT,CAWGREYNSPLHF
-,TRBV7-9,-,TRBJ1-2,TGTGCCAGCAGCCACGGAGTCAGGGGAGGGGATGGCTACACCTTC,CASSHGVRGGDGYTF
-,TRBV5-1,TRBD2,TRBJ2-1,TGCGCCAGCAGCTATATGGGGGCCTTAGCGGGAGGGTACAATGAGCAGTTCTTC,CASSYMGALAGGYNEQFF
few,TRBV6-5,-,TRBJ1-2,TGTGCCAGCAGTCCGTGGGGGGGCGCTAACTATGGCTACACCTTC,CASSPWGGANYGYTF
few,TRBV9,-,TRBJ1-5,TGTGCCAGCAGCGTAATGCGAGGAAATCAGCCCCAGCATTTT,CASSVMRGNQPQHF
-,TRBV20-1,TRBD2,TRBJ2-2,TGCAGTGCTAGTAGCGGGAGAGCCGGGGAGCTGTTTTTT,CSASSGRAGELFF
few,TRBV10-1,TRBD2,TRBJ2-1,TGCGCCAGCAGTGCGCTCCTAGCGGGAGGGAGCAATGAGCAGTTCTTC,CASSALLAGGSNEQFF
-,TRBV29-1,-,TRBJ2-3,TGCAGCGTTGAAGTACTGGGCACAGATACGCAGTATTTT,CSVEVLGTDTQYF
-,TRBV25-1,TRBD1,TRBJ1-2,TGTGCCAGCACCTCCCAGGACAGGGGATATGGCTACACCTTC,CASTSQDRGYGYTF
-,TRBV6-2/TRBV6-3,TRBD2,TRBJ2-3,TGTGCCAGCAGTTTAAGGAAGCCGGGACTAGCGGGTAGCACAGATACGCAGTATTTT,CASSLRKPGLAGSTDTQYF
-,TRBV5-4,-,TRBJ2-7,TGTGCCAGCAGCTACCCCGGACTCACCTCCTACGAGCAGTACTTC,CASSYPGLTSYEQYF
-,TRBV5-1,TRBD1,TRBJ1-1,TGCGCCAGCAGCTTGGCGGGACAGGGGGCGACTGAAGCTTTCTTT,CASSLAGQGATEAFF
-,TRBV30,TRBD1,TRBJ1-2,TGTGCCTGGAACAGGGGGCTAACCTATGGCTACACCTTC,CAWNRGLTYGYTF
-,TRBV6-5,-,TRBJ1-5,TGTGCCACGAATATCGGGTTGAGCAATCAGCCCCAGCATTTT,CATNIGLSNQPQHF
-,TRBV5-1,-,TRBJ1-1,TGCGCCAGCAGCTTAAACTCTGAGCCACTCACTGAAGCTTTCTTT,CASSLNSEPLTEAFF
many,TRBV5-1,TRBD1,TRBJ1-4,TGCGCCAGCAGCTTGGGACAGGGGGTGACTAATGAAAAACTGTTTTTT,CASSLGQGVTNEKLFF
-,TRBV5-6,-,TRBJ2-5,TGTGCCAGCAGCTTGTGGGAGTACCAAGAGACCCAGTACTTC,CASSLWEYQETQYF
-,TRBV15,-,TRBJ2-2,TGTGCCACCAGCAGAGATCGTACCGGGGAGCTGTTTTTT,CATSRDRTGELFF
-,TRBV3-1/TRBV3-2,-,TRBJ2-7,TGTGCCAGCAGCCAAGGTGGACAGATCTACGAGCAGTACTTC,CASSQGGQIYEQYF
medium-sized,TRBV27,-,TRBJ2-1,TGTGCCAGCACCGCGGTCGCCGGGACTCTGTACAATGAGCAGTTCTTC,CASTAVAGTLYNEQFF
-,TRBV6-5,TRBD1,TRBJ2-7,TGTGCCACCTCGACAGGGGGACCGTACGAGCAGTACTTC,CATSTGGPYEQYF
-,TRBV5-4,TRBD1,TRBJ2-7,TGTGCCAGCAGAGACCAGGGGGCTAACGAGCAGTACTTC,CASRDQGANEQYF
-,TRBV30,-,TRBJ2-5,TGTGCCTGGAGTGTACAGGGGGGGCAAGAGACCCAGTACTTC,CAWSVQGGQETQYF
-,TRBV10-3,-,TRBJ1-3,TGTGCCATCAGTGATAGGGGCCCACAAGAAATCTCTGGAAACACCATATATTTT,CAISDRGPQEISGNTIYF
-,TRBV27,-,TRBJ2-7,TGTGCCAGCAGTTTTTCGGGAGCCTCCTACGAGCAGTACTTC,CASSFSGASYEQYF
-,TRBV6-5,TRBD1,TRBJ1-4,TGTGCCAGCAGCCCGGACAGGGTACAGTATGAAAAACTGTTTTTT,CASSPDRVQYEKLFF
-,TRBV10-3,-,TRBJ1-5,TGTGCCATCAGTGAGTCTAAATTAAATCAGCCCCAGCATTTT,CAISESKLNQPQHF
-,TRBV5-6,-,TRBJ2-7,TGTGCCAGCGCCACGGGTTCCGAGAGGGAGCAGTACTTC,CASATGSEREQYF
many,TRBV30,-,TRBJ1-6,TGTGCCTGGAGGGACATCCTTTCTCCCCTCCACTTT,CAWRDILSPLHF
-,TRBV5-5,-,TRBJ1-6,TGTGCCAGCAGCTTAGAGGCGGTGGTTTCACCCCTCCACTTT,CASSLEAVVSPLHF